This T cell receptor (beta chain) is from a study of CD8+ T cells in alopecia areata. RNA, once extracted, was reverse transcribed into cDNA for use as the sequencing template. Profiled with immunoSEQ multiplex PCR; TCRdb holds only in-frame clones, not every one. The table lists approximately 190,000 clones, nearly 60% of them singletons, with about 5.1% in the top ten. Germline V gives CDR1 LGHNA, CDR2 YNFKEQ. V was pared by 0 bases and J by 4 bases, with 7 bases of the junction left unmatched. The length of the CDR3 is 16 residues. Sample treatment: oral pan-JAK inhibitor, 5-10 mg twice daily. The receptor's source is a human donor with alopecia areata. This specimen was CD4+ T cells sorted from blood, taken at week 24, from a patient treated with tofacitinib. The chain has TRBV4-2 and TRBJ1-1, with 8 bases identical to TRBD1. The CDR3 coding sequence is TGTGCCAGCAGCCAAGATTTACAGGGGGGGGGCACTGAAGCTTTCTTT. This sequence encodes CASSQDLQGGGTEAFF.